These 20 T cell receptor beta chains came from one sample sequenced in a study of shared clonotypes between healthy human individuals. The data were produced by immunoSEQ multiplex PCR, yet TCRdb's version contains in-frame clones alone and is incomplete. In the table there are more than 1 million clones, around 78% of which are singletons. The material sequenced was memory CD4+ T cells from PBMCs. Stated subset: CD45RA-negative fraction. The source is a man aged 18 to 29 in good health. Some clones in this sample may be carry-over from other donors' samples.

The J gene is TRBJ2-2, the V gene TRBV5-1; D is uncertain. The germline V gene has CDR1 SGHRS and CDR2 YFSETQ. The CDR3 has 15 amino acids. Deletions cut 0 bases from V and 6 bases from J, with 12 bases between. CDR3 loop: CASSLGPISPGELFF. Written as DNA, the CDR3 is TGCGCCAGCAGCTTGGGCCCGATCTCCCCCGGGGAGCTGTTTTTT.

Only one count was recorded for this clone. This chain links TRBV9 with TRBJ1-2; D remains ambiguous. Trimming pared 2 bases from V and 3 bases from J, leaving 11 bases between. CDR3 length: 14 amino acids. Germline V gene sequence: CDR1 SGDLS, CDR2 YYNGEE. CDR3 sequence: CASSVTGLYYGYTF. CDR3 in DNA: TGTGCCAGCAGCGTCACTGGTCTTTACTATGGCTACACCTTC.

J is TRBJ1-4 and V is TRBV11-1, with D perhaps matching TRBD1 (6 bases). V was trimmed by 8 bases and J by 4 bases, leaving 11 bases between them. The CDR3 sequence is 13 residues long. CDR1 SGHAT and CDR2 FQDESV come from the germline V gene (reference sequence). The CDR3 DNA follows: TGTGCCAGCGGACCAGGGGTTAATGAAAAACTGTTTTTT. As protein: CASGPGVNEKLFF.

The CDR3 loop is CASSSRLSGLNQPQHF. The CDR3 nucleotides are TGTGCCAGCAGTTCCCGCTTATCGGGCCTCAATCAGCCCCAGCATTTT. The chain recombines TRBV28 with TRBJ1-5; D gene uncertain. The V gene lost 4 bases and the J gene lost 3 bases, with 16 bases spanning the gap. This CDR3 has 16 amino acids. Germline V lookup: CDR1 MDHEN, CDR2 SYDVKM.

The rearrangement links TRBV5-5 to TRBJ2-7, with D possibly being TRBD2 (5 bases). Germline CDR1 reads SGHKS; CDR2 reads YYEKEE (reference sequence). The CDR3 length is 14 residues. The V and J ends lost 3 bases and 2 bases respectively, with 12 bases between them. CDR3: CASSWQAAPYEQYF. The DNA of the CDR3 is TGTGCCAGCAGCTGGCAAGCGGCACCCTACGAGCAGTACTTC.

The CDR3 reads CASSSQREAYNEQFF. DNA for the CDR3: TGCGCCAGCAGCTCTCAGCGGGAGGCTTACAATGAGCAGTTCTTC. The chain employs TRBV4-3 and TRBJ2-1; TRBD2 aligns across 9 bases. The ends lost 5 bases at V and 4 bases at J; junction bases unmatched: 6. The CDR3 is 15 amino acids. Germline V CDR1 and CDR2: LGHNA, YSLEER.

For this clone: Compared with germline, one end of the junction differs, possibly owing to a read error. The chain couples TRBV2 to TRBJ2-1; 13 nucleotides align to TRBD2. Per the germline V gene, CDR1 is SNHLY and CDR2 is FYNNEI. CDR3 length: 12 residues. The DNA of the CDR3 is TGTGCCAGCAGTGAACGGACTAGCGGGAGCGTCTTC. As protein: CASSERTSGSVF.

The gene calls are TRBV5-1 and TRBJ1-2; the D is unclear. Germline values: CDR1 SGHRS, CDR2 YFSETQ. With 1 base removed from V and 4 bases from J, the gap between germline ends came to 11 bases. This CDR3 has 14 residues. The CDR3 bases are TGCGCCAGCAGCTTGAGGTGGCCATTCTATGGCTACACCTTC. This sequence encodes CASSLRWPFYGYTF.

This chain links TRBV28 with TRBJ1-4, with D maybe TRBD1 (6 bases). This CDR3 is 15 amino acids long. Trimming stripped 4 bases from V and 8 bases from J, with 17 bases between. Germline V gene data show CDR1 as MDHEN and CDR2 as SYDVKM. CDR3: CASSSPGAVGEKLFF. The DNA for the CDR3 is TGTGCCAGCAGTTCCCCAGGGGCAGTGGGGGAAAAACTGTTTTTT.

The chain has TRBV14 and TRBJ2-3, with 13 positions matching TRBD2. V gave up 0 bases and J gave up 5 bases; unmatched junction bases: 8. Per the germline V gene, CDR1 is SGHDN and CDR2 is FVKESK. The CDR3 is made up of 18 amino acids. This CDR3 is CASSQDWTSGSRQDTQYF. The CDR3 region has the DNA TGTGCCAGCAGCCAAGATTGGACTAGCGGGAGTCGGCAAGATACGCAGTATTTT.

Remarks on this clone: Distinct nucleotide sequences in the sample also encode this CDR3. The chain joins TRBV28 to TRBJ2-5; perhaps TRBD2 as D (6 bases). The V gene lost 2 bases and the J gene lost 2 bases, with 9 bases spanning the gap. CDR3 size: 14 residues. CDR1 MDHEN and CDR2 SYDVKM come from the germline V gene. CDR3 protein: CASSLVGGQETQYF. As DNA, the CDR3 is TGTGCCAGCAGTTTAGTCGGGGGACAAGAGACCCAGTACTTC.

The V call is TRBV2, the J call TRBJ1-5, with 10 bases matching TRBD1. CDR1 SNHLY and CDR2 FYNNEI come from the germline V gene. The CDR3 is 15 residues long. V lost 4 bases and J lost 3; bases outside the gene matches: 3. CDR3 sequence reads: CASSGQGATNQPQHF. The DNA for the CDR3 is TGTGCCAGCAGTGGACAGGGGGCAACCAATCAGCCCCAGCATTTT.

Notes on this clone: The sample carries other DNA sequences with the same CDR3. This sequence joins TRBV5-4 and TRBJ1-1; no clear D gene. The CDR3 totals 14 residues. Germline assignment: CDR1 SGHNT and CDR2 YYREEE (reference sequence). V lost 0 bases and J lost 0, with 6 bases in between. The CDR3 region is CASSLVAVNTEAFF. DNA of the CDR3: TGTGCCAGCAGCTTGGTGGCAGTGAACACTGAAGCTTTCTTT.

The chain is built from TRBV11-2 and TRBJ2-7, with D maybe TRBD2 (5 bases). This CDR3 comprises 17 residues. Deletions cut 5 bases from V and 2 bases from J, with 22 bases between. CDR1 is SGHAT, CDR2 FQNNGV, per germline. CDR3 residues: CASSLKSTQADPYEQYF. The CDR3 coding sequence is TGTGCCAGCAGCCTCAAGTCCACCCAAGCGGATCCCTACGAGCAGTACTTC.

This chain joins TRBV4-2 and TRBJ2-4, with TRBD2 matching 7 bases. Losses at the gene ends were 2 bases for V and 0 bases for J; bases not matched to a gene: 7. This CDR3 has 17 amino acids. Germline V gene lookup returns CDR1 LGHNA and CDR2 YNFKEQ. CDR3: CASSQQASGRAKNIQYF. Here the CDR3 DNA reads TGTGCCAGCAGCCAACAGGCTAGCGGCCGAGCCAAAAACATTCAGTACTTC.

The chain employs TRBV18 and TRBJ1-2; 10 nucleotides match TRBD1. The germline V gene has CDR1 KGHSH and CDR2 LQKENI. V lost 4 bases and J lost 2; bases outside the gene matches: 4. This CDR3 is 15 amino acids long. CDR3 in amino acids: CASSRATGGNYGYTF. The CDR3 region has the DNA TGTGCCAGCTCACGAGCGACAGGGGGCAACTATGGCTACACCTTC.

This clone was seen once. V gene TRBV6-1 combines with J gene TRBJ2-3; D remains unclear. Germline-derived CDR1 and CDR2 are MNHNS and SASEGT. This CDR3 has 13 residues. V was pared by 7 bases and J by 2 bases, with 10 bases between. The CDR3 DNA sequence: TGTGCCAGCATCAAGGACCTCACAGATACGCAGTATTTT. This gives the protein CASIKDLTDTQYF.

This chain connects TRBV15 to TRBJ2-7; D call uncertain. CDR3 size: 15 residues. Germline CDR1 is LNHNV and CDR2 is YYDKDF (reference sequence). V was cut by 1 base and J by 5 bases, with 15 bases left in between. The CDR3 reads CATSRGLVQKNEQYF. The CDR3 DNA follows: TGTGCCACCAGCAGAGGACTGGTTCAAAAGAACGAGCAGTACTTC.

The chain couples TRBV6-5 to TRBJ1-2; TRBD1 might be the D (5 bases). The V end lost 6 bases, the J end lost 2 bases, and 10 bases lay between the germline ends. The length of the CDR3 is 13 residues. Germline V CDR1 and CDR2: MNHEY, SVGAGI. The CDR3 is CASRKTDNYGYTF. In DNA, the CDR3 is TGTGCCAGCAGAAAGACAGACAACTATGGCTACACCTTC.

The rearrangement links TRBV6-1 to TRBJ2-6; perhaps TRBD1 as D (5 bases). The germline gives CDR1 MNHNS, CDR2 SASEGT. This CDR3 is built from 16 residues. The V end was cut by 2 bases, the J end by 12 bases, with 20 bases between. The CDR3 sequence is CASSEFRWPVRGVLTF. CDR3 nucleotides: TGTGCCAGCAGTGAATTTAGGTGGCCGGTTAGGGGCGTCCTGACTTTC.